This TCR beta chain was found in a study of early T cells in non-severe SARS-CoV-2 infection. Individual cDNA molecules were tagged with unique molecular identifiers. Using its own MiXCR run on the 5' RACE reads, TCRdb lists one record per CDR3 protein. The table includes about 83,000 distinct CDR3 sequences, about 9.4% detected once. This clonotype was observed a handful of times. Germline V gene data show CDR1 as MDHEN and CDR2 as SYDVKM. The CDR3 spans 16 residues. Trimming left V 6 bases short and J 1 base short, with 16 bases between. This specimen was whole blood, taken at baseline. The origin of this receptor is an adult who was a healthcare worker with PCR-confirmed SARS-CoV-2 infection or an uninfected control (not recorded which). The chain has TRBV28 and TRBJ2-1; D is possibly TRBD1 or TRBD2 (5 bases each). In DNA, the CDR3 is TGTGCCAGCAGGACCTGGGGGAGCGGTTCCTACAATGAGCAGTTCTTC. As protein: CASRTWGSGSYNEQFF.